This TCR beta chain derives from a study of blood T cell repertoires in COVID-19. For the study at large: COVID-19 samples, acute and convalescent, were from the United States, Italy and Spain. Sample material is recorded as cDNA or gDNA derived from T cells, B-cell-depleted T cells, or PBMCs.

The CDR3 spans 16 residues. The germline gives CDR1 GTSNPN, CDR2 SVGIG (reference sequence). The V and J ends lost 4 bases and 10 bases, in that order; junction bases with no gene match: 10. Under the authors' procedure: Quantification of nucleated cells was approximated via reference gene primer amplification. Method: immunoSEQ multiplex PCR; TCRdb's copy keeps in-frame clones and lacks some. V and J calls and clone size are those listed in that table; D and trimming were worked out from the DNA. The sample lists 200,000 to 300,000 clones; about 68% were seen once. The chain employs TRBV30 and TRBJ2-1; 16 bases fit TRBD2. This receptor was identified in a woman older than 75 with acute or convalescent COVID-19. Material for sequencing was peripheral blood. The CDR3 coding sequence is TGTGCCTGGACCCCCCTGTCGGGACTAGCGGGAGGGGAGCAGTTCTTC. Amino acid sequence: CAWTPLSGLAGGEQFF.